This record concerns one T cell receptor (beta chain) sequence. Antigen specificity is unknown. Here immunoSEQ multiplex PCR was the method, and the copy in TCRdb shows in-frame clones only, minus some. The sample lists approximately 1,000,000 clones, roughly 80% occurring once. The data stem from a study of shared clonotypes between healthy human individuals. Study in general: Three plates each covered CD4 naive and memory; CD8 naive two, CD8 memory one. General study findings and limits: When naive CD4 clonotypes were compared across a handful of donors, approximately 5% were shared. Generation of non-shared clonotypes was less probable than generation of clonotypes shared by all four donors.

Per germline, CDR1 MDHEN and CDR2 SYDVKM. The CDR3 is 14 residues long. With 6 bases clipped from V and 3 bases from J, the junction kept 7 bases outside the gene matches. The sample was memory CD4+ T cells from PBMCs. Subset meaning: CD45RA-negative fraction. This sequence originates from a man younger than 30 in good health. Some clones in this sample may be carry-over from other donors' samples. J is TRBJ2-7 and V is TRBV28; 8 positions agree with TRBD2. CDR3 sequence (DNA): TGTGCCAGCAGGGTGATAGCGGGAATCTACGAGCAGTACTTC. Its translation is CASRVIAGIYEQYF. The full variable domain, with the rest looked up from reference TRBV28 and TRBJ2-7, is DVKVTQSSRYLVKRTGEKVFLECVQDMDHENMFWYRQDPGLGLRLIYFSYDVKMKEKGDIPEGYSVSREKKERFSLILESASTNQTSMYLCASRVIAGIYEQYFGPGTRLTVT.